This T cell receptor (beta chain) was recovered during a study of CD8+ T cells in alopecia areata. General study points: Scalp samples also contribute reads from the resident alphabeta T cells found in normal skin. It was lesional scalp, especially alopecia totalis/universalis, that showed higher clonality than normal scalp.

This CDR3 is 14 amino acids long. Trimming shortened V by 0 bases and J by 1 base, and 6 bases separated the two germline ends. Germline-derived CDR1 and CDR2 are SEHNR and FQNEAQ (reference sequence). RNA was extracted and reverse transcribed into cDNA as the sequencing template. TCRdb keeps only in-frame clones here, not all; method: immunoSEQ multiplex PCR. The repertoire has 110,000 or so clones, approximately 59% of them found once; the top ten carry about 20%. As concerns this clone: Its matching antigen is unknown.

Sequenced input: CD8+ T cells sorted from blood. The TCR comes from a human donor in good health. The V call is TRBV7-9, the J call TRBJ1-1; D gene unclear. DNA of the CDR3: TGTGCCAGCAGCTTAGCTGACTCGAACACTGAAGCTTTCTTT. The encoded protein is CASSLADSNTEAFF.